One TCR beta chain is described in this entry. An end of the junction does not agree with germline; a read error may underlie this. This sample stems from a study of molecular identifiers for immune sequencing clone quantification. Study in general: The replicate experiment used RNA from roughly 20,000 or 100,000 naive CD8 cells. This RNA was split into five aliquots, and four of them were sequenced.

This CDR3 has 13 residues. Germline CDR1 reads KGHDR; CDR2 reads SFDVKD. Generation of bulk TCR libraries relied on previously described methods and listed TCR primers. TCRdb itself ran the PCR reads through MiXCR, one entry per CDR3 protein. This repertoire shows a few hundred thousand distinct CDR3 sequences, about 26% found once; its top ten account for under 0.8%. The receptor's source is a human donor in good health. Some libraries in this study had Jurkat cell RNA spiked in. Sequencing was done on a sample of naive CD8+ T cells from blood, with Jurkat cell RNA spiked in. The subset was: FACS-sorted CD8+CD4-CCR7+CD45RA+ naive T cells. The gene calls are TRBV24-1 and TRBJ2-1, with D tentatively TRBD2 (5 bases). CDR3 loop: CATGAGSYNERFF. The CDR3 coding sequence is TGTGCCACCGGTGCGGGCTCCTACAATGAGCGGTTCTTC.